Listed below are T cell receptor beta chains from one sample, sequenced in a study of cytomegalovirus exposure and HLA in healthy donors. This table comes from immunoSEQ multiplex PCR, and its TCRdb copy is limited to in-frame clones, with some not included. The sample lists approximately 160,000 clones; 80% to 90% were seen once. The sequencing input was PBMCs. The receptors come from a woman under 30 in good health and CMV-seronegative. The CDR3 runs from the conserved cysteine through the conserved F or W. D genes are given only for firm matches. The size entry is marked missing in some rows and otherwise reads once, few, many or a size class.

V gene	J gene	D gene	clone size	CDR3 length	CDR3 protein	CDR3 DNA
TRBV5-5	TRBJ2-7	.	.	14	CASSLAVLNYEQYF	TGTGCCAGCAGCTTGGCAGTTTTAAACTACGAGCAGTACTTC
TRBV5-1	TRBJ2-7	.	.	15	CASSLDSAGSYEQYF	TGCGCCAGCAGTCTAGACTCGGCGGGCTCCTACGAGCAGTACTTC
TRBV15	TRBJ2-1	TRBD2	.	16	CATSGGRLAGVNEQFF	TGTGCCACCAGCGGAGGTAGGCTAGCGGGAGTCAATGAGCAGTTCTTC
TRBV28	TRBJ2-4	TRBD2	.	15	CASSWRGIAKNIQYF	TGTGCCAGCAGTTGGCGGGGGATAGCCAAAAACATTCAGTACTTC
TRBV28	TRBJ1-2	.	few	12	CASGEYRDGYTF	TGTGCCAGCGGAGAATACAGGGATGGCTACACCTTC
TRBV28	TRBJ2-7	TRBD1	.	15	CASSLPGQGDYEQYF	TGTGCCAGCAGTCTACCAGGACAGGGGGACTACGAGCAGTACTTC
TRBV4-2	TRBJ2-1	.	.	14	CASSQTTNDGEQFF	TGTGCCAGCAGCCAGACAACAAACGATGGAGAGCAGTTCTTC
TRBV1	TRBJ2-1	.	.	16	CTSSQVGAGACNEQFF	.
TRBV7-2	TRBJ1-3	TRBD1	.	14	CASSLTGAGNTIYF	TGTGCCAGCAGCTTAACAGGGGCCGGAAACACCATATATTTT
TRBV11-3	TRBJ1-1	TRBD1	.	15	CASSPNDRVYTEAFF	TGTGCCAGCAGCCCCAACGACAGGGTGTACACTGAAGCTTTCTTT
TRBV18	TRBJ2-5	TRBD1	.	15	CASSPPGTGGETQYF	TGTGCCAGCTCACCACCCGGGACAGGGGGGGAGACCCAGTACTTC
TRBV7-2	TRBJ2-7	.	.	11	CASSPNYEQYF	TGTGCCAGCAGCCCTAACTACGAGCAGTACTTC
TRBV4-1	TRBJ1-5	TRBD1	.	18	CASSQNPTGTGVFQPQHF	TGCGCCAGCAGCCAAAACCCTACCGGGACAGGGGTTTTTCAGCCCCAGCATTTT
TRBV18	TRBJ2-7	TRBD2	few	16	CASSPLAGGSSYEQYF	TGTGCCAGCTCACCACTAGCGGGGGGAAGCTCCTACGAGCAGTACTTC
TRBV27	TRBJ2-2	TRBD2	.	17	CASRGLAPARNTGELFF	TGTGCCAGCAGAGGACTAGCGCCAGCTCGGAACACCGGGGAGCTGTTTTTT
TRBV9	TRBJ2-7	.	.	12	CASSPPSHEQYF	TGTGCCAGCAGCCCTCCCTCCCACGAGCAGTACTTC
TRBV5-1	TRBJ2-5	.	.	13	CASSQGFQETQYF	TGCGCCAGCAGCCAGGGGTTCCAAGAGACCCAGTACTTC
TRBV5-1	TRBJ2-7	.	.	12	CASPSLWGLIKF	TGCGCCAGCCCATCCCTTTGGGGCCTGATAAAGTTC
TRBV7-2	TRBJ1-1	.	.	14	CASSLQGRNTEAFF	TGTGCCAGCAGCTTACAGGGGCGCAACACTGAAGCTTTCTTT
TRBV6-5	TRBJ1-5	.	once	13	CASMEGSNQPQHF	TGTGCCAGCATGGAGGGTAGCAATCAGCCCCAGCATTTT
TRBV27	TRBJ2-7	TRBD2	.	13	CASSWTSGSISYF	TGTGCCAGCTCCTGGACTAGCGGGAGTATATCGTACTTC
TRBV7-2	TRBJ1-1	.	.	11	CASSPQLEAFF	TGTGCCAGCAGCCCCCAACTTGAAGCTTTCTTT
TRBV28	TRBJ1-1	.	.	14	CASIRGGVRTEAFF	TGTGCCAGCATCAGGGGCGGAGTTCGAACTGAAGCTTTCTTT
TRBV5-8	TRBJ1-5	.	once	15	CASSSVAEGNQPQHF	TGTGCCAGCAGCTCGGTGGCAGAGGGCAATCAGCCCCAGCATTTT
TRBV7-9	TRBJ1-2	TRBD1	few	15	CASSLGQGRPYGYTF	TGTGCCAGCAGCTTAGGACAGGGACGGCCCTATGGCTACACCTTC
TRBV6-1	TRBJ2-7	TRBD2	.	15	CASSEKLAGVGEQYF	TGTGCCAGCAGTGAAAAACTAGCGGGAGTAGGCGAGCAGTACTTC
TRBV6-6	TRBJ2-5	.	.	13	CASSDRGRETQYF	TGTGCCAGCAGTGATAGGGGAAGAGAGACCCAGTACTTC
TRBV29-1	TRBJ2-7	TRBD1	.	14	CSVEKQGGSYEQYF	TGCAGCGTTGAAAAACAGGGGGGTTCCTACGAGCAGTACTTC
TRBV11-2	TRBJ2-7	TRBD1	.	16	CASSLGPGTGGYEQYF	TGTGCCAGCAGCTTAGGGCCGGGGACAGGGGGCTACGAGCAGTACTTC
TRBV28	TRBJ2-7	.	.	13	CASSPGFSYEQYF	TGTGCCAGCAGTCCAGGATTCTCCTACGAGCAGTACTTC
TRBV7-8	TRBJ2-1	.	.	16	CASSLAGGGSLCEQFF	TGTGCCAGCAGCTTAGCGGGAGGAGGGTCTTTGTGCGAGCAGTTCTTC
TRBV10-1	TRBJ2-7	TRBD2	.	17	CASPQAGANPWSYEQYF	TGCGCCAGCCCTCAAGCGGGAGCGAACCCTTGGAGCTACGAGCAGTACTTC
TRBV27	TRBJ2-7	.	once	16	CASSPSVGHFTYEQYF	TGTGCCAGCAGTCCCTCAGTGGGACACTTTACCTACGAGCAGTACTTC
TRBV11-2	TRBJ2-7	TRBD2	.	18	CASSLERLGGTMTYEQYF	TGTGCCAGCAGCTTAGAGCGGCTGGGAGGGACCATGACCTACGAGCAGTACTTC
TRBV28	TRBJ2-6	TRBD1	.	16	CASVSQGASGANVLTF	TGTGCCAGCGTGTCACAGGGGGCCTCTGGGGCCAACGTCCTGACTTTC
TRBV6-6	TRBJ2-7	TRBD2	once	14	CASSSQAGGAEQYF	TGTGCCAGCAGTTCACAGGCGGGAGGGGCCGAGCAGTACTTC
TRBV5-4	TRBJ2-1	.	.	12	CASSPEGNEQFF	TGTGCCAGCAGCCCTGAGGGAAATGAGCAGTTCTTC
TRBV7-9	TRBJ2-7	.	once	16	CASSFKPGHNSYEQYF	TGTGCCAGCAGCTTTAAACCGGGACACAACTCCTACGAGCAGTACTTC
TRBV7-2	TRBJ2-6	.	.	16	CASSFFGVSGANVLTF	TGTGCCAGCAGCTTTTTCGGTGTATCTGGGGCCAACGTCCTGACTTTC
TRBV4-1	TRBJ2-2	.	.	16	CASSQAPIQYTGELFF	TGCGCCAGCAGCCAGGCACCAATCCAGTACACCGGGGAGCTGTTTTTT
TRBV29-1	TRBJ1-3	TRBD1	.	17	CSVVSPRGPSSGNTIYF	TGCAGCGTTGTGAGTCCCAGGGGGCCTTCCTCTGGAAACACCATATATTTT
TRBV5-6	TRBJ2-7	.	.	15	CASSLVWPYSYEQYF	TGTGCCAGCAGCTTGGTTTGGCCTTACTCCTACGAGCAGTACTTC
TRBV7-3	TRBJ2-3	.	.	11	CASSPDHTQYF	TGTGCCAGCAGCCCAGATCATACGCAGTATTTT
TRBV7-8	TRBJ2-1	.	.	14	CASTPLGEYNEQFF	TGTGCCAGCACCCCTCTCGGGGAATACAATGAGCAGTTCTTC
TRBV6-5	TRBJ2-7	TRBD1	.	14	CASSPGTGTREQYF	TGTGCCAGCTCACCCGGGACAGGTACAAGGGAGCAGTACTTC
TRBV11-1	TRBJ2-1	TRBD1	.	16	CASSAHRDRVYNEQFF	TGTGCCAGCAGCGCACACCGGGACAGGGTTTACAATGAGCAGTTCTTC
TRBV27	TRBJ1-5	.	once	12	CASSTGNQPQHF	TGTGCCAGCAGTACAGGGAATCAGCCCCAGCATTTT
TRBV27	TRBJ2-6	TRBD1	.	17	CASRPGTGFSGANVLTF	TGTGCCAGCAGACCCGGGACAGGATTCTCTGGGGCCAACGTCCTGACTTTC
TRBV5-1	TRBJ1-4	.	.	17	CASSPGHTARTNEKLFF	TGCGCCAGCAGCCCTGGACACACCGCGAGGACTAATGAAAAACTGTTTTTT
TRBV4-1	TRBJ2-5	TRBD2	.	18	CASSQDHTSGGFFEAQYF	TGCGCCAGCAGCCAAGATCACACTAGCGGGGGTTTTTTTGAGGCCCAGTACTTC
TRBV7-2	TRBJ2-7	.	.	13	CASSLSHSYEQYF	TGTGCCAGCAGCTTGAGTCACTCCTACGAGCAGTACTTC